These T cell receptor beta chains were read from a single sample in a study of shared clonotypes between healthy human individuals. Produced via immunoSEQ multiplex PCR; TCRdb's table is partial and in-frame only. Among around 2,100,000 clones listed, about 95% were seen once. The sample taken for sequencing was naive CD8+ T cells sorted from blood. These receptors originate from a man aged 18 to 29 in good health. CDR3s include the opening cysteine and the closing phenylalanine or tryptophan. A D gene is named only where the DNA matches it firmly. Rows may omit the clone size; those that give it use once, few, many or a size class.

cdr3_aa cdr3_nt j_call d_call v_call clone_size
CASSPLGSYTGELFF TGTGCCAGCAGCCCCCTCGGTTCGTACACCGGGGAGCTGTTTTTT TRBJ2-2 . TRBV7-2 .
CASSWDSSYEQYF TGTGCCAGCAGCTGGGACAGCTCCTACGAGCAGTACTTC TRBJ2-7 TRBD1 TRBV7-6 .
CASRGQGELYGYTF TGTGCCAGCAGGGGACAGGGGGAGCTTTATGGCTACACCTTC TRBJ1-2 TRBD1 TRBV27 .
CASSPSSASYEQYF TGTGCCAGCAGCCCCTCTAGCGCTTCCTACGAGCAGTACTTC TRBJ2-7 . TRBV7-9 .
CASSNQGRGYTF TGTGCCAGCAGTAACCAAGGGCGTGGCTACACCTTC TRBJ1-2 . TRBV28 .
CASANRGYNSPLHF TGTGCCAGCGCAAACAGGGGCTATAATTCACCCCTCCACTTT TRBJ1-6 TRBD1 TRBV27 .
CASRSGGVGYGYTF TGTGCCAGCAGATCAGGGGGGGTCGGCTATGGCTACACCTTC TRBJ1-2 TRBD1 TRBV7-9 .
CASSEVVSISQHF TGTGCCAGCAGTGAAGTGGTTAGTATATCCCAGCATTTT TRBJ1-5 . TRBV6-1 .
CASSTGRLSEQFF TGTGCCAGCAGCACCGGACGCCTATCTGAGCAGTTCTTC TRBJ2-1 . TRBV9 once
CASSWNWGYGYTF TGTGCCAGCAGCTGGAATTGGGGCTATGGCTACACCTTC TRBJ1-2 . TRBV6-5 .
CASSPLAGGLQETQYF TGTGCCAGTAGCCCCTTGGCGGGGGGCCTCCAAGAGACCCAGTACTTC TRBJ2-5 TRBD2 TRBV19 once
CASSIRDRGTDTQYF TGTGCCAGTAGTATAAGGGACAGGGGCACAGATACGCAGTATTTT TRBJ2-3 TRBD1 TRBV19 once
CASSLKGVRPFPGELFF TGTGCCAGCAGTTTAAAGGGCGTTCGGCCATTCCCCGGGGAGCTGTTTTTT TRBJ2-2 . TRBV28 .
CASSQDSPTSLGRYEQYF TGCGCCAGCAGCCAAGATTCCCCGACTAGCCTGGGTCGGTACGAGCAGTACTTC TRBJ2-7 TRBD2 TRBV4-1 .
CASSVEGAPEAFF TGTGCCAGCAGCGTAGAGGGGGCTCCTGAAGCTTTCTTT TRBJ1-1 TRBD1 TRBV9 .
CASRSSGANVLTF TGTGCCAGTCGCAGCTCTGGGGCCAACGTCCTGACTTTC TRBJ2-6 . TRBV25-1 .
CASSSRAGFYEQYF TGTGCCAGCAGTTCACGAGCGGGTTTCTACGAGCAGTACTTC TRBJ2-7 . TRBV27 .
CASSVLLGPWGQETQYF TGTGCCAGCAGCGTCCTTTTGGGACCCTGGGGCCAAGAGACCCAGTACTTC TRBJ2-5 . TRBV9 .
CATSPLAGARSYEQYF TGTGCCACCAGCCCCCTCGCAGGGGCGAGGTCCTACGAGCAGTACTTC TRBJ2-7 . TRBV15 .
CASSSGQAVETQYF TGTGCCAGCAGCTCTGGACAGGCGGTCGAGACCCAGTACTTC TRBJ2-5 TRBD1 TRBV5-4 .
CASRGGEGNSPLHF TGTGCCAGCAGAGGAGGTGAGGGAAATTCACCCCTCCACTTT TRBJ1-6 . TRBV27 .
CASSLSFTGELFF TGTGCCAGCAGCTTAAGTTTCACCGGGGAGCTGTTTTTT TRBJ2-2 . TRBV11-1 .
CASSYSEGVGGYTF TGTGCCAGCAGTTACTCGGAGGGGGTGGGTGGCTACACCTTC TRBJ1-2 . TRBV6-5 .
CASSAAGQGEPTNEKLFF TGCGCCAGCAGTGCGGCCGGACAGGGGGAGCCAACTAATGAAAAACTGTTTTTT TRBJ1-4 TRBD1 TRBV10-1 .
CASSYEGGYTF TGTGCCAGCAGTTACGAAGGGGGCTACACCTTC TRBJ1-2 . TRBV6-5 .
CASSLDRSYEQYF TGTGCCAGCAGCTTAGACCGATCCTACGAGCAGTACTTC TRBJ2-7 . TRBV11-2 .
CASSLEGGANYEQYF TGTGCCAGCAGCTTAGAGGGCGGAGCCAACTACGAGCAGTACTTC TRBJ2-7 . TRBV7-6 .
CASSQGLAGAPGYF TGCGCCAGCAGCCAAGGGCTAGCGGGGGCCCCCGGGTACTTC TRBJ2-5 TRBD2 TRBV4-1 .
CASSPGSGYEQYF TGTGCCAGCAGCCCCGGGAGCGGGTACGAGCAGTACTTC TRBJ2-7 . TRBV9 .